This T cell receptor beta chain comes out of a study of response to subunit inactivated influenza vaccine. Overall study results and limits: Authors proposed each seasonal influenza vaccination draws in few new T cells.

This clonotype has only a few counts. Its target is not known. TCRdb redid the calling of the RT-PCR reads with MiXCR, one entry per CDR3 protein. The profile shows around 520,000 distinct CDR3 sequences, roughly 23% of them singletons. From germline, CDR1 is SEHNR and CDR2 FQNEAQ (reference sequence). This CDR3 contains 13 residues. J was trimmed by 9 bases and V by 3 bases; bases with no gene match: 8. The receptor was derived from a man aged 50-60 years who received an inactivated influenza vaccine. The chain links TRBV7-9 to TRBJ2-7; 7 bases fit TRBD1. The input for sequencing was CD4+ T cells sorted from PBMCs, taken around 5 days after vaccination. The CDR3: CASSLTGTERQYF. CDR3 nucleotides: TGTGCCAGCAGCTTGACAGGGACAGAAAGGCAGTACTTC.